The present entry profiles one T cell receptor beta chain with its context. In the same sample, other DNA sequences code for this CDR3. These data are taken from a study of blood T cell repertoires in COVID-19. Overall study: The United States, Italy and Spain supplied acute and convalescent COVID-19 samples. T cells, B-cell-depleted T cells, or PBMCs supplied cDNA or gDNA.

Per the authors' pipeline: For nucleated cells, counts were estimated from reference gene primer amplification. Clones were sequenced by immunoSEQ multiplex PCR, and TCRdb holds only the in-frame ones, with some missing. V and J calls and clone size are those listed in that table; D and trimming were worked out from the DNA. The table shows hundreds of thousands of clones, with approximately 85% occurring only once. Seattle cases were enrolled at active infection and followed longitudinally. The TCR originated in a man aged 45-65 years with COVID-19, enrolled during active disease. The sequenced sample was peripheral blood.

The CDR3 is CASSLGQGAYEQYF. The CDR3 DNA sequence: TGTGCCAGCTCACTCGGACAGGGAGCCTACGAGCAGTACTTC. The rearrangement uses TRBV18 and TRBJ2-7; 8 bases are shared with TRBD1. CDR1 is KGHSH, CDR2 LQKENI, per germline. The V and J ends lost 4 bases and 2 bases, in that order; junction bases with no gene match: 4. This CDR3 is built from 14 residues.